The source of this T cell receptor (beta chain) is a study of cytomegalovirus exposure and HLA in healthy donors. Whole-study findings and limits: Researchers reportedly found TCR beta sequences accurately predicted most subjects' HLA-A and HLA-B alleles. Most TCR sequences showed up rarely, but some public TCRs showed up in many donors.

Only one count was recorded for this clone. Its antigen remains unknown. The PCR used 60 Vbeta and 13 Jbeta primers. The repertoire was sequenced with immunoSEQ multiplex PCR; TCRdb's copy has only in-frame clones and lacks some. The table has roughly 150,000 clones, roughly 80% seen once. The germline V gene encodes CDR1 MNHEY and CDR2 SVGAGI. The CDR3 contains 16 residues. The V segment lost 4 bases and the J segment 8 bases; nucleotides outside the gene matches: 14. The clonotype originates from a female donor in good health and CMV-seronegative. The rearrangement links TRBV6-5 to TRBJ1-2, with 9 bases lining up with TRBD1. Sequencing used PBMCs. In nucleotides, the CDR3 is TGTGCCAGCAGTTCTCCGGGACAGGGAAAACGTGCGGGCTACACCTTC. Translating gives CASSSPGQGKRAGYTF.